This T cell receptor beta chain came from a study of naive and memory T cell subsets (dated by TCRdb to the late 2010s). Notes on the research overall: The study applied an open-source, UMI-based TCR alpha and beta sequencing pipeline to sorted naive and memory peripheral blood T cell subsets. The functional CMV T cell responses agreed completely with IgG serology results. RNA was DNase-treated and reverse transcribed with TCR constant-region primers, mostly using SuperScript III.

This clonotype turned up a few times. Its antigen is currently not known. No base qualities exist here, and no much larger clone lies one base off it. TCR alpha and beta chain libraries were amplified separately from the second PCR step onward. To determine each donor's CMV status, fresh PBMCs were stimulated overnight with CMV viral lysate, and IFNgamma production from CD4+ T cells was then assessed. CD4 T cells were positively selected with Miltenyi beads, followed by positive selection of CD8 T cells from the CD4-negative fraction. Cells were stained for CD3, CD4, CD8, CD45RA, CD27 and a live/dead dye and were sorted on a BD Aria II into four subsets based on CD45RA and CD27. A few healthy volunteers provided blood, and each donor's sample was split into CD4 and CD8 T cells and then further divided into four differentiation subsets. About 130 ml of peripheral blood was collected from each donor, and PBMC were isolated by Ficoll-Paque PLUS density-gradient centrifugation. Sorted cells were lysed in RLT buffer, after which RNA was extracted using a Qiagen RNeasy kit and stored at -80 degrees C.

The full study reports these points: The repertoire findings for the naive and memory subsets could not be validated against a ground truth because none was available. Single alpha or beta chain sequences, rather than paired alpha/beta receptors, were used to define clonotypes. RNA-based TCR counts may be affected by expression changes linked to T cell activation and differentiation. A power law was followed by TCR abundance, with an exponent that differed between naive and memory subsets but was consistent across the three individuals. Following error correction, more than 90% of naive TCR sequences occurred only once, which made naive abundance distributions much steeper than those of memory subsets. In both CD4 and CD8 cells, a rise in Gini index and a fall in Shannon and inverse Simpson diversity were observed from naive through CM, EM and EMRA.

Reading the germline V gene (reference sequence) gives CDR1 SGHNT and CDR2 YYREEE. The junction shows trimming of 2 bases on V and 4 bases on J, plus 12 bases between the germline ends. Spanning cysteine to phenylalanine, the CDR3 consists of 14 amino acids. The sequence is cut down to CDR3 DNA, 42 bases in frame from base 1. Library prep was done by UMI-ligation and nested PCR. An equimolar mix of two oligonucleotides covering both TRBC1 and TRBC2 was used as the beta constant-region primer. Four rounds of PCR, combining the SP2 primer with nested alpha and beta constant-region primers, were used to amplify the ligated cDNA. T4 RNA ligase 1 ligated a single-stranded oligonucleotide carrying the SP2 primer and a 12-nucleotide UMI to the cDNA 3' end. Incubation of the ligation reaction lasted about 20-25 hours at 16 degrees C. To avoid over-amplification, PCR2 was usually performed as a SYBR Green qPCR and halted once a predetermined threshold was reached. All purifications after the first were performed with Agencourt AMPure XP magnetic beads. Libraries were quantified by Qubit and checked on a TapeStation, where a main peak was expected near 650 bp. Sequencing of the pooled libraries was done on an Illumina MiSeq using v2 2x251 paired-end kits, which typically yielded roughly 0.95-2.2 million reads per sample. Each sample library was pooled at approximately 4.2 nM, and about 5-7.5% PhiX was included to improve cluster recognition. Per the source publication's procedure: Decombinator assigned V and J genes to Demultiplexor-processed FASTQ reads by tag matching, allowing a single base-pair mismatch. Collapsinator relied on UMIs to fix sequencing errors as well as frequency errors caused by PCR heterogeneity. CDR3Translator translated TCRs and extracted CDR3s from the conserved cysteine to the FGXG phenylalanine, flagging non-productive sequences. Gini, Shannon entropy and inverse Simpson indices were calculated on repertoires subsampled to equal numbers of UMI-defined TCRs. Within the linear range, a power law was fitted to clonotype abundance distributions using maximum likelihood. For one naive CD8 sample, the pipeline and MIGEC produced similar UMI counts, unique TCR numbers and clonal distributions. Repertoires were searched for several thousand CMV-associated CDR3 sequences compiled from VDJdb and a published dataset. Using fastp trimming at Q25 and MiXCR clonotype assembly, TCRdb reanalyzed the public sequencing data and kept in-frame beta chains. When rows share a CDR3 protein, they turn into one entry using the most common DNA and genes. TCRdb, rather than the study authors, made the V and J calls. The sample table lists 95,000 to 150,000 distinct CDR3 sequences, 35% to 45% of them with a count of one. Of the sample, 0.75% to 1% is held by the ten largest clones.

This TCR was sampled from a human donor in good health. Recombination connected TRBV5-4 to TRBJ2-5, with TRBD2 tentatively as D gene (5 bases match). The sequenced sample consisted of central memory CD4+ T cells from blood. According to the study, the label for this sample's cell subset or site signals: central memory, CD45RA- CD27+. CDR3 region: CASSFDRGAETQYF. At the DNA level, the sequence is TGTGCCAGCAGCTTCGACCGGGGTGCAGAGACCCAGTACTTC. Here the CDR3 is joined to the reference TRBV5-4 and TRBJ2-5 genes, and the full variable domain is: ETGVTQSPTHLIKTRGQQVTLRCSSQSGHNTVSWYQQALGQGPQFIFQYYREEENGRGNFPPRFSGLQFPNYSSELNVNALELDDSALYLCASSFDRGAETQYFGPGTRLLVL.